Presented here are 26 T cell receptor beta chains from one specimen sequenced in a study of shared clonotypes between healthy human individuals. The protocol was immunoSEQ multiplex PCR, while the TCRdb copy is restricted to in-frame clones and leaves out a portion. The sample lists 230,000 or so clones, 65% seen once, with roughly 11% in the top ten. The sequencing input was memory CD4+ T cells sorted from blood. Subset reported: CD45RA-negative fraction. These receptors were collected from a man younger than 45 in good health.

The rearrangement joins TRBV10-3 to TRBJ2-3; 10 bases are a match to TRBD2. CDR1 and CDR2 from the germline V gene are ENHRY and SYGVKD. The V segment lost 4 bases and the J segment 3 bases; nucleotides outside the gene matches: 10. The CDR3 spans 17 residues. CDR3 coding DNA: TGTGCCATCAGTGCGAGCGGAGCGGGAGGGAGTACAGATACGCAGTATTTT. The encoded protein is CAISASGAGGSTDTQYF.

This chain links TRBV6-1 with TRBJ2-7; TRBD2 is a possible D gene (5 bases). CDR1 is MNHNS and CDR2 is SASEGT in the germline V gene. The CDR3 is 15 residues long. V was clipped by 2 bases and J by 4 bases, with 15 bases between them. CDR3 sequence: CASSESVWPGYEQYF. CDR3 nucleotides: TGTGCCAGCAGTGAATCCGTCTGGCCGGGGTACGAGCAGTACTTC.

The chain uses TRBV28 and TRBJ1-2; 8 nucleotides line up with TRBD1. Per germline, CDR1 MDHEN and CDR2 SYDVKM. V lost 6 bases to trimming and J lost 0 bases; unmatched junction nucleotides: 6. This CDR3 is built from 15 residues. The CDR3 loop is CASSMATGANYGYTF. CDR3 DNA: TGTGCCAGCAGCATGGCGACAGGGGCTAACTATGGCTACACCTTC.

The rearrangement joins TRBV2 to TRBJ2-4, with a possible D match to TRBD2 (6 bases). Trimming took 8 bases from V and 10 from J, leaving 21 bases between them. This CDR3 comprises 14 residues. Germline CDR1 reads SNHLY; CDR2 reads FYNNEI. The CDR3 region is CASSYLSGGAIQYF. CDR3 bases: TGTGCCAGCTCGTACCTTAGCGGAGGTGCAATTCAGTACTTC.

V and J are TRBV28 and TRBJ1-5; D might be TRBD1 (6 bases). The CDR3 is 15 amino acids. Germline V gene data show CDR1 as MDHEN and CDR2 as SYDVKM. V was cut by 2 bases and J by 3 bases, with 11 bases left in between. CDR3 residues: CASSLPGAPNQPQHF. DNA for the CDR3: TGTGCCAGCAGTTTACCAGGGGCCCCCAATCAGCCCCAGCATTTT.

The gene calls are TRBV14 and TRBJ2-2, with 7 bases identical to TRBD2. Germline V gene lookup returns CDR1 SGHDN and CDR2 FVKESK. The CDR3 totals 17 residues. Trimming took 0 bases from V and 7 from J; bases not matched to a gene: 11. CDR3 coding DNA: TGTGCCAGCAGCCAAGAACTTGCGCGGGGGAAAAACGGGGAGCTGTTTTTT. Its translation: CASSQELARGKNGELFF.

This clone was detected only a few times. The chain combines TRBV18 with TRBJ2-1; D not resolved. Germline V gene lookup returns CDR1 KGHSH and CDR2 LQKENI. Deletions cut 0 bases from V and 3 bases from J, with 3 bases between. The CDR3 is made up of 13 amino acids. CDR3 amino acids: CASSPPLYNEQFF. CDR3 in DNA: TGTGCCAGCTCACCACCTCTCTACAATGAGCAGTTCTTC. The full variable domain, with the rest looked up from reference TRBV18 and TRBJ2-1, is NAGVMQNPRHLVRRRGQEARLRCSPMKGHSHVYWYRQLPEEGLKFMVYLQKENIIDESGMPKERFSAEFPKEGPSILRIQQVVRGDSAAYFCASSPPLYNEQFFGPGTRLTVL.

As concerns this clone: A far bigger clonotype differs at one base, so this is likely a read error. The chain employs TRBV5-8 and TRBJ2-6; 9 nucleotides line up with TRBD1. The germline V gene has CDR1 SGHTS and CDR2 YDEGEE. The length of the CDR3 is 18 residues. This CDR3 reads CASSLLGQGHSGANVLAF. As DNA, the CDR3 is TGTGCCAGCAGCTTGCTGGGACAGGGTCACTCTGGGGCCAACGTCCTGGCTTTC.

This sequence joins TRBV5-1 and TRBJ2-2; D is undetermined. Trimming left V 0 bases short and J 6 bases short, with 12 bases between. The length of the CDR3 is 15 residues. Germline CDR1 reads SGHRS; CDR2 reads YFSETQ. As DNA, the CDR3 is TGCGCCAGCAGCTTGGACACCTATGTTCCCGGGGAGCTGTTTTTT. Its translation: CASSLDTYVPGELFF.

The V and J genes are TRBV11-2 and TRBJ2-3; 12 nucleotides align to TRBD2. Per germline, CDR1 SGHAT and CDR2 FQNNGV. V dropped 1 base and J dropped 3; count of bases not matched to a gene: 8. The CDR3 runs 18 residues. CDR3: CASSLGGASGRVTDTQYF. The CDR3, as DNA: TGTGCCAGCAGCTTAGGGGGGGCTAGCGGGAGGGTTACAGATACGCAGTATTTT.

This clone has just a few counts. The chain couples TRBV27 to TRBJ2-1; the D call may be TRBD1 or TRBD2 (5 bases each). Trimming removed 6 bases at V and 9 bases at J, with 15 bases between. This CDR3 contains 13 residues. CDR1 and CDR2 (germline): MNHEY, SMNVEV (reference sequence). CDR3 region: CASSGTRIGEQFF. CDR3 in DNA: TGTGCCAGCAGCGGGACCCGCATAGGTGAGCAGTTCTTC.

Only one count was recorded for this clone. The chain links TRBV19 to TRBJ2-5; TRBD1 might be the D (5 bases). From germline, CDR1 is LNHDA and CDR2 SQIVND (reference sequence). Trimming took off 5 bases at V and 5 bases at J, with 24 bases between the two ends. The CDR3 runs to 17 residues. In DNA, the CDR3 is TGTGCCAGTAGTCCCTCCCGGGCCCAAGGGGTTCCCGAGACCCAGTACTTC. It translates to CASSPSRAQGVPETQYF.

The chain couples TRBV2 to TRBJ2-1; D may be TRBD1 or TRBD2 (5 bases each). The germline V gene encodes CDR1 SNHLY and CDR2 FYNNEI. The CDR3 has 15 residues. Trimming removed 2 bases at V and 6 bases at J, with 14 bases between. CDR3 coding DNA: TGTGCCAGCAGTGAACGGGACCTTACTCCCAATGAGCAGTTCTTC. It specifies CASSERDLTPNEQFF.

The J gene is TRBJ2-6, the V gene TRBV6-5, with D hard to call. Germline CDR1 MNHEY, CDR2 SVGAGI. Trimming took 4 bases from V and 0 from J, leaving 7 bases between them. This CDR3 is 15 amino acids long. CDR3 sequence: CASSSTASGANVLTF. DNA of the CDR3: TGTGCCAGCAGTTCAACGGCCTCTGGGGCCAACGTCCTGACTTTC.

The chain recombines TRBV28 with TRBJ1-5; D remains ambiguous. The CDR3 runs to 14 residues. The V and J ends lost 8 bases and 3 bases respectively, with 14 bases between them. Germline values: CDR1 MDHEN, CDR2 SYDVKM. The CDR3 region is CASLAGLNNQPQHF. As DNA, the CDR3 is TGTGCCAGCCTTGCGGGGTTAAACAATCAGCCCCAGCATTTT.

For this clone: The junction shows a germline mismatch at one end, possibly a read error. This chain joins TRBV7-7 and TRBJ2-3; 9 bases are a match to TRBD2. Germline loops: CDR1 SSHAT, CDR2 FNYEAQ (reference sequence). This CDR3 spans 15 amino acids. CDR3 in DNA: TGTGCTAGCAGCTTAGGACTAGCGAGCACAGATACGCAGTATTTT. Encoded protein: CASSLGLASTDTQYF.

V is TRBV13 and J is TRBJ2-7; D remains unclear. The CDR3 extends over 16 amino acids. Germline assignment: CDR1 PRHDT and CDR2 FYEKMQ (reference sequence). Trimming shortened V by 5 bases and J by 2 bases, and 19 bases separated the two germline ends. The CDR3 reads CASSQEKTRNPYEQYF. The CDR3, as DNA: TGTGCCAGCAGCCAAGAAAAAACACGAAACCCCTACGAGCAGTACTTC.

This clone has just a few counts. This chain links TRBV7-8 with TRBJ1-2; 8 nucleotides agree with TRBD1. The CDR3 runs 18 residues. CDR1 and CDR2 (germline): SGHVS, FQNEAQ. J was trimmed by 8 bases and V by 0 bases; bases with no gene match: 17. The chain's CDR3 is CASSLAGTGPQGRRGYTF. The CDR3 DNA sequence: TGTGCCAGCAGCTTAGCCGGGACAGGCCCACAGGGGAGACGAGGCTACACCTTC.

The chain is built from TRBV28 and TRBJ2-6; D gene uncertain. The CDR3 is 14 residues long. The germline CDR1 and CDR2 sequences are MDHEN and SYDVKM. Trimming pared 4 bases from V and 0 bases from J, leaving 4 bases between. CDR3 sequence: CASSSLSGANVLTF. CDR3 sequence (DNA): TGTGCCAGCAGTTCCCTCTCTGGGGCCAACGTCCTGACTTTC.

This clone was found a few times. V and J are TRBV9 and TRBJ2-5; D ambiguous. Germline CDR1 SGDLS, CDR2 YYNGEE. Trimming pared 0 bases from V and 3 bases from J, leaving 6 bases between. This CDR3 has 13 residues. Written as DNA, the CDR3 is TGTGCCAGCAGCGTAGCGTCCAAAGAGACCCAGTACTTC. It is translated as CASSVASKETQYF.

V usage is TRBV11-2 and J usage is TRBJ2-1; D may be TRBD2 (5 bases). The CDR3 contains 12 residues. Germline V gene lookup returns CDR1 SGHAT and CDR2 FQNNGV. Trimming stripped 1 base from V and 15 bases from J, with 13 bases between. Here the CDR3 DNA reads TGTGCCAGCAGCTTAGGTCGGGGTACGCTGTTCTTC. The encoded protein is CASSLGRGTLFF.

V and J are TRBV5-1 and TRBJ2-5; 12 bases agree with TRBD1. With 4 bases clipped from V and 5 bases from J, the junction kept 6 bases outside the gene matches. Germline V gene lookup returns CDR1 SGHRS and CDR2 YFSETQ. This CDR3 region has 15 residues. CDR3 protein: CASSPGTGGMETQYF. CDR3 coding DNA: TGCGCCAGCAGCCCAGGGACAGGGGGCATGGAGACCCAGTACTTC. The whole variable domain, remainder taken from reference TRBV5-1 and TRBJ2-5, is KAGVTQTPRYLIKTRGQQVTLSCSPISGHRSVSWYQQTPGQGLQFLFEYFSETQRNKGNFPGRFSGRQFSNSRSEMNVSTLELGDSALYLCASSPGTGGMETQYFGPGTRLLVL.

The chain is built from TRBV12-5 and TRBJ2-5; TRBD2 might be the D (7 bases). The CDR3 covers 14 residues. V was shortened by 7 bases and J by 3 bases, with 15 bases between the two germline ends. Germline loops: CDR1 LGHNT, CDR2 FRNRAP. The CDR3 loop is CASARGGSEETQYF. CDR3 coding DNA: TGTGCTAGTGCCAGGGGAGGGAGTGAAGAGACCCAGTACTTC. The full variable domain, in which reference TRBV12-5 and TRBJ2-5 provide the parts outside the CDR3, is DARVTQTPRHKVTEMGQEVTMRCQPILGHNTVFWYRQTMMQGLELLAYFRNRAPLDDSGMPKDRFSAEMPDATLATLKIQPSEPRDSAVYFCASARGGSEETQYFGPGTRLLVL.

Of note for this clone: This likely traces to a read error, being one base from a far larger clone. Other DNA sequences in this sample translate to the same CDR3. The genes are TRBV5-4 and TRBJ2-7; TRBD2 agrees at 11 bases. Germline V CDR1 and CDR2: SGHNT, YYREEE (reference sequence). The CDR3 has 15 amino acids. CDR3 sequence: CASSLELAGASEQYF. In nucleotides, the CDR3 is TGTGCTAGCAGCTTGGAACTAGCGGGAGCCTCCGAGCAGTACTTC.

This sequence joins TRBV5-1 and TRBJ1-1; 10 bases are a match to TRBD1. J was trimmed by 4 bases and V by 4 bases; bases with no gene match: 4. Germline CDR1 reads SGHRS; CDR2 reads YFSETQ. This CDR3 contains 14 residues. CDR3 loop: CASSHGQGVTEAFF. CDR3 nucleotide sequence: TGCGCCAGCAGCCACGGACAGGGGGTCACTGAAGCTTTCTTT.

The chain has TRBV9 and TRBJ1-4; 7 nucleotides line up with TRBD1. The V gene's germline CDR1 is SGDLS and CDR2 YYNGEE. Trimming took 0 bases from V and 6 from J; bases not matched to a gene: 2. CDR3 length: 14 residues. CDR3 in DNA: TGTGCCAGCAGCGTAGGACAGGGATATGAAAAACTGTTTTTT. It encodes CASSVGQGYEKLFF. The whole variable domain, remainder taken from reference TRBV9 and TRBJ1-4, is DSGVTQTPKHLITATGQRVTLRCSPRSGDLSVYWYQQSLDQGLQFLIQYYNGEERAKGNILERFSAQQFPDLHSELNLSSLELGDSALYFCASSVGQGYEKLFFGSGTQLSVL.